This TCR beta chain stems from a study of blood T cell repertoires in COVID-19. The CDR3 has 13 amino acids. Per the germline V gene, CDR1 is MNHEY and CDR2 is SVGAGI. V was shortened by 2 bases and J by 1 base, with 5 bases between the two germline ends. Profiling relied on immunoSEQ multiplex PCR, and the TCRdb table lists in-frame clones only, not all of them. The table lists around 330,000 clones, 88% of them singletons, with approximately 1.6% in the top ten. Sequences were obtained from peripheral blood. V gene TRBV6-5 combines with J gene TRBJ1-2; D call uncertain. The TCR was taken from a woman in her 30s with COVID-19, enrolled during active disease. The CDR3 nucleotides are TGTGCCAGCAGTTACGCAGTTAACTATGGCTACACCTTC. Its translation is CASSYAVNYGYTF.